This passage covers 3 T cell receptor beta chains from one sample sequenced in a study of blood T cell repertoires in COVID-19. Libraries were prepared by immunoSEQ multiplex PCR; TCRdb keeps only in-frame clonotypes and omits some of them. The data show about 170,000 clones, approximately 92% seen once. The specimen was peripheral blood. The receptors here all came from a woman in her 50s with acute or convalescent COVID-19.

This clone has just a few counts. V usage is TRBV4-1 and J usage is TRBJ2-2; a possible D gene is TRBD2 (6 bases). The CDR3 runs to 14 residues. V was trimmed by 3 bases and J by 7 bases, leaving 12 bases between them. The germline CDR1 and CDR2 sequences are MGHRA and YSYEKL. The CDR3 region is CASSQGVGGGELFF. The CDR3 DNA is TGCGCCAGCAGCCAGGGAGTGGGAGGCGGGGAGCTGTTTTTT.

The chain carries TRBV24-1 and TRBJ2-7; no clear D gene. The length of the CDR3 is 11 residues. V shed 4 bases and J shed 8 bases, with 8 bases lying between them. Germline V lookup: CDR1 KGHDR, CDR2 SFDVKD. The CDR3 DNA is TGTGCCACCAGTGAGGGCTTCCAGCAGTACTTC. Protein: CATSEGFQQYF.

The chain links TRBV4-3 to TRBJ2-1; 7 bases agree with TRBD2. The CDR3 is made up of 15 amino acids. Germline assignment: CDR1 LGHNA and CDR2 YSLEER. V trimming: 5 bases; J trimming: 6 bases; junction bases outside the gene matches: 10. The CDR3 reads CASSTERDYLNEQFF. The CDR3 DNA reads as TGCGCCAGCAGCACCGAGCGGGACTATCTCAATGAGCAGTTCTTC.